This T cell receptor (beta chain) derives from a study of response to subunit inactivated influenza vaccine. This clonotype was recorded a few times. Its antigen remains unknown. MiXCR, run by TCRdb on the RT-PCR reads, gives a single entry per CDR3 protein. The data show roughly 790,000 distinct CDR3 sequences, 21% seen once. General study findings and limits: The authors offered the suggestion that each seasonal influenza vaccination recruits few new T cells.

This sample comprised PBMCs from blood, obtained roughly 5 days after vaccination. This TCR derives from a man aged 45-65 years who received an inactivated influenza vaccine.

The DNA for the CDR3 is TGTGCCAGCTCACCAAGGCTAGCGGGAGGGCCTCTCGCAGATACGCAGTATTTT. Residues: CASSPRLAGGPLADTQYF. This chain uses TRBV18 with TRBJ2-3, with 12 bases matching TRBD2. Germline CDR1 reads KGHSH; CDR2 reads LQKENI. V lost 2 bases to trimming and J lost 4 bases; unmatched junction nucleotides: 10. The CDR3 is made up of 18 amino acids.